This TCR beta chain came from a study of shared clonotypes between healthy human individuals. Study-wide results and caveats: A handful of donors showed sharing of approximately 5% of naive CD4 clonotypes.

Details on this clone: Its specificity is unknown.

Germline lookup yields CDR1 MRHNA and CDR2 SNTAGT. The junction had 10 bases not matched to a gene; V was cut back by 0 bases and J by 3 bases. The CDR3 spans 17 residues. Profiled with immunoSEQ multiplex PCR; TCRdb holds only in-frame clones, not every one. Here the sample spans about 1.5 million clones, 95% to 99% being singletons. This chain uses TRBV6-4 with TRBJ2-7; 8 bases are shared with TRBD2. This receptor was obtained from a man aged 25 to 40 in good health. Sequenced material: naive CD4+ T cells sorted from blood. Subset here: CD45RA+ positively selected. As DNA, the CDR3 is TGTGCCAGCAGTGACTCGATGCAGCGGGAGCAAGTCTACGAGCAGTACTTC. It codes for CASSDSMQREQVYEQYF.